Sequencing of this T cell receptor beta chain was carried out in a study of regulatory T cells in long-lasting Graves disease. General study points: Persistent Graves' patients had lower TCR diversity than newly diagnosed ones.

This CDR3 is built from 16 residues. V lost 0 bases and J 10 bases, leaving 19 bases between the germline ends. Germline V gives CDR1 SGHTA, CDR2 FQGNSA. To note about this clonotype: Its target is unknown.

Specified time point: newly diagnosed GD, antithyroid drugs for less than 3 months. Making the TCR library involved RNA that had been extracted from PBMCs. Arm-PCR of CDR3 regions with iRepertoire HTBI primers generated TCR beta libraries. Each CDR3 protein is one row after TCRdb ran MiXCR on the multiplex PCR reads. The sample holds roughly 350,000 distinct CDR3 sequences; approximately 15% are singletons and the top ten take 30%. The sample was also linked to a second study, of T cells in Graves' hyperthyroidism and ophthalmopathy. From that paper: Most clonotypes that expanded in the thyroid above 0.001 also showed up in blood.

Source: peripheral blood mononuclear cells (PBMCs), taken at new diagnosis, from a patient treated with antithyroid drugs. The clonotype comes from a man aged 40-49 years with Graves disease. This chain connects TRBV7-2 to TRBJ2-1; D is unclear. The DNA for the CDR3 is TGTGCCAGCAGCTTAGCACGCGGCAGCGTTTTTTTGGAGCAGTTCTTC. Its protein product is CASSLARGSVFLEQFF.